Each of the 29 T cell receptor beta chains below was sequenced from the same sample in a study of blood T cell repertoires in COVID-19. Sequenced by immunoSEQ multiplex PCR; TCRdb stores in-frame clones only, minus some. The table has some 100,000 clones, 91% seen once. Sequencing used peripheral blood. These receptors came from a man between 45 and 60 years old with active COVID-19.

The chain links TRBV7-2 to TRBJ2-3; TRBD2 matches at 7 bases. V lost 6 bases, J lost 5 bases, and 11 bases stayed unmatched. The germline V gene has CDR1 SGHTA and CDR2 FQGNSA. The CDR3 covers 15 residues. CDR3 sequence (DNA): TGTGCCAGCAGAGTAGCAGGGACTACCAGAGATACGCAGTATTTT. Protein: CASRVAGTTRDTQYF.

This chain links TRBV12-3 or TRBV12-4 with TRBJ2-1, with D perhaps TRBD2 (5 bases). The CDR3 loop spans 13 amino acids. The V end lost 6 bases, the J end lost 7 bases, and 13 bases lay between the germline ends. CDR3 amino acids: CASSPGGLNEQFF. The DNA of the CDR3 is TGTGCCAGCAGCCCGGGCGGGCTAAATGAGCAGTTCTTC.

This rearrangement joins TRBV18 to TRBJ2-1, with 10 nucleotides matching TRBD2. The trim removed 2 bases at V and 8 bases at J, leaving 6 bases unmatched. Germline V gene lookup returns CDR1 KGHSH and CDR2 LQKENI. CDR3 length: 15 amino acids. The CDR3 here is CASSPLPSGGDEQFF. The CDR3 bases are TGTGCCAGCTCACCATTGCCTAGCGGGGGTGATGAGCAGTTCTTC. The full variable domain, completed using reference TRBV18 and TRBJ2-1, is NAGVMQNPRHLVRRRGQEARLRCSPMKGHSHVYWYRQLPEEGLKFMVYLQKENIIDESGMPKERFSAEFPKEGPSILRIQQVVRGDSAAYFCASSPLPSGGDEQFFGPGTRLTVL.

The chain joins TRBV5-1 to TRBJ2-1; 12 nucleotides align to TRBD2. With V trimmed by 2 bases and J by 7 bases, 10 bases remained unmatched. CDR1 is SGHRS and CDR2 is YFSETQ in the germline V gene. This CDR3 contains 17 residues. CDR3 residues: CASSFDSLAGGMNEQFF. The CDR3 bases are TGCGCCAGCAGCTTCGACAGCCTAGCGGGAGGGATGAATGAGCAGTTCTTC.

The DNA of the CDR3 is TGCGCCAGCAGTCGACAGGAGAACACTGAAGCTTTCTTT. Protein product: CASSRQENTEAFF. V gene TRBV5-1 combines with J gene TRBJ1-1; the D gene is possibly TRBD1 (6 bases). Trimming shortened V by 5 bases and J by 1 base, and 9 bases separated the two germline ends. Germline values: CDR1 SGHRS, CDR2 YFSETQ. This CDR3 is 13 amino acids long.

The chain carries TRBV7-2 and TRBJ2-1; maybe TRBD1 (6 bases). V gave up 4 bases and J gave up 2 bases, with 12 bases separating them. This CDR3 region has 15 residues. Looked up from germline, CDR1 is SGHTA and CDR2 is FQGNSA. CDR3 DNA: TGTGCCAGCAGCTCGCTACAGGGTACCTACAATGAGCAGTTCTTC. This gives the protein CASSSLQGTYNEQFF.

V gene TRBV5-1 combines with J gene TRBJ1-1, with no clear D. The V gene lost 4 bases and the J gene lost 4 bases, with 5 bases spanning the gap. The CDR3 runs 11 residues. Looked up from germline, CDR1 is SGHRS and CDR2 is YFSETQ. CDR3 residues: CASSEGTEAFF. The DNA for the CDR3 is TGCGCCAGCAGCGAGGGCACTGAAGCTTTCTTT.

The gene calls are TRBV15 and TRBJ2-7, with 10 positions matching TRBD2. From germline, CDR1 is LNHNV and CDR2 YYDKDF (reference sequence). The junction had 13 bases not matched to a gene; V was cut back by 1 base and J by 4 bases. This CDR3 has 18 residues. The CDR3 DNA reads TGTGCCACCAGCAGAGGAGAAGCCGGGACTAGCGACACTTACGAGCAGTACGTC. Its translation is CATSRGEAGTSDTYEQYV.

The chain joins TRBV27 to TRBJ1-6, with 8 bases matching TRBD1. The CDR3 totals 14 residues. Trimming cost V 6 bases and J 10 bases; bases outside gene matches: 8. Germline V gene lookup returns CDR1 MNHEY and CDR2 SMNVEV (reference sequence). The CDR3 DNA sequence: TGTGCCAGCAGGGTGGGACAGGCCGTATCACCCCTCCACTTT. It is translated as CASRVGQAVSPLHF.

This clone was recorded a few times. The chain is built from TRBV13 and TRBJ2-3, with unresolved D. The CDR3 loop spans 11 amino acids. V was pared by 4 bases and J by 3 bases, with 2 bases between. The germline V gene has CDR1 PRHDT and CDR2 FYEKMQ (reference sequence). The chain's CDR3 is CASSSTDTQYF. The CDR3 DNA is TGTGCCAGCAGCTCTACAGATACGCAGTATTTT.

This chain joins TRBV18 and TRBJ2-3, with TRBD1 identical over 8 bases. The CDR3 runs 15 residues. Trimming removed 6 bases from V and 5 bases from J; junction bases left unmatched: 10. The germline V gene has CDR1 KGHSH and CDR2 LQKENI. CDR3 coding DNA: TGTGCCAGCTCCCCCGGACAGGGTGTGAGAGATACGCAGTATTTT. This translates into CASSPGQGVRDTQYF.

The V and J genes are TRBV27 and TRBJ2-1; D remains ambiguous. V was cut by 3 bases and J by 5 bases, with 14 bases left in between. CDR3 length: 15 residues. Germline CDR1 MNHEY, CDR2 SMNVEV (reference sequence). The chain's CDR3 is CASSFAAYPHNEQFF. The CDR3 bases are TGTGCCAGCAGTTTTGCGGCCTACCCACACAATGAGCAGTTCTTC.

J is TRBJ1-1 and V is TRBV18; 12 bases are a match to TRBD1. The CDR3 sequence is 18 residues long. Trimming at V came to 3 bases and at J to 1 base, leaving 9 bases not matched to a gene. Germline CDR1 and CDR2: KGHSH and LQKENI. CDR3 region: CASSPRPGQGAGNTEAFF. Written as DNA, the CDR3 is TGTGCCAGCTCACCTCGTCCGGGACAGGGGGCAGGGAACACTGAAGCTTTCTTT.

This chain connects TRBV25-1 to TRBJ1-6; D unclear. Germline V gives CDR1 MGHDK, CDR2 SYGVNS. CDR3 size: 12 residues. The V end lost 4 bases, the J end lost 12 bases, and 10 bases lay between the germline ends. The CDR3 DNA is TGTGCCAGCAGTGTGGCCGGAGGACCCCTCCACTTT. It is translated as CASSVAGGPLHF.

The chain links TRBV9 to TRBJ1-1; 8 bases match TRBD1. CDR1 SGDLS and CDR2 YYNGEE come from the germline V gene. Trimming at V came to 2 bases and at J to 4 bases, leaving 7 bases not matched to a gene. CDR3 size: 15 residues. This CDR3 reads CASSVTGGEFTEAFF. The CDR3 DNA reads as TGTGCCAGCAGCGTCACAGGGGGGGAGTTCACTGAAGCTTTCTTT.

The J gene is TRBJ2-7, the V gene TRBV6-2 or TRBV6-3; 7 nucleotides match TRBD2. This CDR3 contains 15 residues. In germline, CDR1 is MNHEY, CDR2 SVGEGT. V shed 4 bases and J 3 bases; nucleotides not matched to a gene: 9. CDR3 DNA sequence: TGTGCCAGCAGTTCCGTAGGACTAGGGATCTACGAGCAGTACGTC. Amino acids: CASSSVGLGIYEQYV.

The chain couples TRBV6-1 to TRBJ2-7; tentative D call: TRBD2 (5 bases). V was trimmed by 1 base and J by 6 bases, leaving 10 bases between them. Germline assignment: CDR1 MNHNS and CDR2 SASEGT. The CDR3 runs 13 residues. The CDR3 sequence: CASSEGRPGEQYF. CDR3 DNA sequence: TGTGCCAGCAGTGAAGGGAGGCCGGGCGAGCAGTACTTC.

The gene calls are TRBV5-1 and TRBJ2-2, with a tentative D call TRBD2 (7 bases). CDR3 length: 16 residues. Germline CDR1 reads SGHRS; CDR2 reads YFSETQ. The V and J ends lost 0 bases and 4 bases respectively, with 13 bases between them. The CDR3 reads CASSLVGGATTGELFF. In DNA form, the CDR3 reads TGCGCCAGCAGCTTGGTGGGGGGGGCAACCACCGGGGAGCTGTTTTTT.

The chain is built from TRBV6-1 and TRBJ1-3; D ambiguous. Germline V gene lookup returns CDR1 MNHNS and CDR2 SASEGT. The CDR3 loop spans 14 amino acids. V was trimmed by 3 bases and J by 1 base, leaving 7 bases between them. CDR3 residues: CASSDGPSGNTIYF. The CDR3, as DNA: TGTGCCAGCAGTGATGGGCCTTCTGGAAACACCATATATTTT.

This clone was picked up one time. The genes are TRBV6-6 and TRBJ2-1; possibly TRBD2 for D (5 bases). CDR1 is MNHNY and CDR2 is SVGAGI in the germline V gene (reference sequence). Trimming pared 4 bases from V and 0 bases from J, leaving 7 bases between. The CDR3 is 14 amino acids. The CDR3 sequence: CASSSGNSYNEQFF. The CDR3 region has the DNA TGTGCCAGCAGTTCGGGGAACTCCTACAATGAGCAGTTCTTC.

The chain recombines TRBV6-5 with TRBJ2-5, with TRBD1 as a possible D gene (6 bases). This CDR3 comprises 14 residues. The V gene's germline CDR1 is MNHEY and CDR2 SVGAGI. The germline V and J ends were trimmed by 6 bases and 5 bases, with 16 bases remaining between them. The CDR3 DNA reads TGTGCCAGCAGGAAGAGCAGGGGCCGGGAGACCCAGTACTTC. Its protein is CASRKSRGRETQYF.

V and J are TRBV7-8 and TRBJ2-1; TRBD2 matches at 8 bases. Germline V gene sequence: CDR1 SGHVS, CDR2 FQNEAQ. CDR3 length: 18 amino acids. Trimming at V came to 5 bases and at J to 3 bases, leaving 15 bases not matched to a gene. DNA of the CDR3: TGTGCCAGCAGCCCCCTCGGTAGCCCCAGCGGGGGCTACAATGAGCAGTTCTTC. As protein: CASSPLGSPSGGYNEQFF.

This chain joins TRBV19 and TRBJ2-1; 10 bases map to TRBD1. V was pared by 1 base and J by 9 bases, with 6 bases of the junction left unmatched. Germline loops: CDR1 LNHDA, CDR2 SQIVND (reference sequence). The CDR3 has 15 amino acids. CDR3 in amino acids: CASSIGQGARSEQFF. In DNA, the CDR3 is TGTGCCAGTAGTATAGGACAGGGGGCGCGGAGTGAGCAGTTCTTC.

The V and J genes are TRBV9 and TRBJ1-1; D may be TRBD1 (5 bases). The CDR3 loop spans 13 amino acids. V dropped 0 bases and J dropped 8 bases, with 11 bases sitting between them. Germline V gene sequence: CDR1 SGDLS, CDR2 YYNGEE. The CDR3 coding sequence is TGTGCCAGCAGCGTAGTAGACGCAGGGGAAGCTTTCTTT. This encodes CASSVVDAGEAFF.

The chain has TRBV5-4 and TRBJ1-4, with TRBD1 identical over 7 bases. Unmatched junction bases numbered 6, after V lost 5 bases and J lost 5 bases. This CDR3 region has 14 residues. Germline CDR1 and CDR2: SGHNT and YYREEE (reference sequence). The CDR3 DNA reads as TGTGCCAGCAGTCCGGACAGGACAAATGAAAAACTGTTTTTT. Residues: CASSPDRTNEKLFF.

The J gene is TRBJ2-1, the V gene TRBV3-1 (or the pseudogene TRBV3-2); 11 nucleotides line up with TRBD2. The ends lost 3 bases at V and 5 bases at J; junction bases unmatched: 6. The CDR3 sequence is 16 residues long. Germline V gene sequence: CDR1 LGHDT, CDR2 YNNKEL (reference sequence). The CDR3 spells CASSQGLAVGDNEQFF. CDR3 sequence (DNA): TGTGCCAGCAGCCAGGGACTAGCGGTAGGTGACAATGAGCAGTTCTTC.

Only one count was recorded for this clone. The chain links TRBV28 to TRBJ1-2; D unclear. V lost 2 bases and J 8 bases, leaving 15 bases between the germline ends. Germline CDR1 is MDHEN and CDR2 is SYDVKM. The CDR3 runs to 14 residues. CDR3 DNA sequence: TGTGCCAGCAGTTTACCTAATGTCCGGAGGGGCTACACCTTC. It yields the protein CASSLPNVRRGYTF.

The chain has TRBV6-1 and TRBJ1-5; 10 nucleotides line up with TRBD1. The CDR3 totals 16 residues. The trim removed 4 bases at V and 3 bases at J, leaving 6 bases unmatched. Germline V gene data show CDR1 as MNHNS and CDR2 as SASEGT. In DNA, the CDR3 is TGTGCCAGCAGTGGTGGGACAGGGGATTTCAATCAGCCCCAGCATTTT. It encodes CASSGGTGDFNQPQHF.

This clone was observed a handful of times. This chain connects TRBV6-1 to TRBJ1-1; D gene ambiguous. This CDR3 is built from 15 residues. The V and J ends lost 0 bases and 6 bases respectively, with 14 bases between them. The germline gives CDR1 MNHNS, CDR2 SASEGT. The CDR3 bases are TGTGCCAGCAGTGAAGCCGAGGTCCGTGGCTCTGAAGCTTTCTTT. It codes for CASSEAEVRGSEAFF.